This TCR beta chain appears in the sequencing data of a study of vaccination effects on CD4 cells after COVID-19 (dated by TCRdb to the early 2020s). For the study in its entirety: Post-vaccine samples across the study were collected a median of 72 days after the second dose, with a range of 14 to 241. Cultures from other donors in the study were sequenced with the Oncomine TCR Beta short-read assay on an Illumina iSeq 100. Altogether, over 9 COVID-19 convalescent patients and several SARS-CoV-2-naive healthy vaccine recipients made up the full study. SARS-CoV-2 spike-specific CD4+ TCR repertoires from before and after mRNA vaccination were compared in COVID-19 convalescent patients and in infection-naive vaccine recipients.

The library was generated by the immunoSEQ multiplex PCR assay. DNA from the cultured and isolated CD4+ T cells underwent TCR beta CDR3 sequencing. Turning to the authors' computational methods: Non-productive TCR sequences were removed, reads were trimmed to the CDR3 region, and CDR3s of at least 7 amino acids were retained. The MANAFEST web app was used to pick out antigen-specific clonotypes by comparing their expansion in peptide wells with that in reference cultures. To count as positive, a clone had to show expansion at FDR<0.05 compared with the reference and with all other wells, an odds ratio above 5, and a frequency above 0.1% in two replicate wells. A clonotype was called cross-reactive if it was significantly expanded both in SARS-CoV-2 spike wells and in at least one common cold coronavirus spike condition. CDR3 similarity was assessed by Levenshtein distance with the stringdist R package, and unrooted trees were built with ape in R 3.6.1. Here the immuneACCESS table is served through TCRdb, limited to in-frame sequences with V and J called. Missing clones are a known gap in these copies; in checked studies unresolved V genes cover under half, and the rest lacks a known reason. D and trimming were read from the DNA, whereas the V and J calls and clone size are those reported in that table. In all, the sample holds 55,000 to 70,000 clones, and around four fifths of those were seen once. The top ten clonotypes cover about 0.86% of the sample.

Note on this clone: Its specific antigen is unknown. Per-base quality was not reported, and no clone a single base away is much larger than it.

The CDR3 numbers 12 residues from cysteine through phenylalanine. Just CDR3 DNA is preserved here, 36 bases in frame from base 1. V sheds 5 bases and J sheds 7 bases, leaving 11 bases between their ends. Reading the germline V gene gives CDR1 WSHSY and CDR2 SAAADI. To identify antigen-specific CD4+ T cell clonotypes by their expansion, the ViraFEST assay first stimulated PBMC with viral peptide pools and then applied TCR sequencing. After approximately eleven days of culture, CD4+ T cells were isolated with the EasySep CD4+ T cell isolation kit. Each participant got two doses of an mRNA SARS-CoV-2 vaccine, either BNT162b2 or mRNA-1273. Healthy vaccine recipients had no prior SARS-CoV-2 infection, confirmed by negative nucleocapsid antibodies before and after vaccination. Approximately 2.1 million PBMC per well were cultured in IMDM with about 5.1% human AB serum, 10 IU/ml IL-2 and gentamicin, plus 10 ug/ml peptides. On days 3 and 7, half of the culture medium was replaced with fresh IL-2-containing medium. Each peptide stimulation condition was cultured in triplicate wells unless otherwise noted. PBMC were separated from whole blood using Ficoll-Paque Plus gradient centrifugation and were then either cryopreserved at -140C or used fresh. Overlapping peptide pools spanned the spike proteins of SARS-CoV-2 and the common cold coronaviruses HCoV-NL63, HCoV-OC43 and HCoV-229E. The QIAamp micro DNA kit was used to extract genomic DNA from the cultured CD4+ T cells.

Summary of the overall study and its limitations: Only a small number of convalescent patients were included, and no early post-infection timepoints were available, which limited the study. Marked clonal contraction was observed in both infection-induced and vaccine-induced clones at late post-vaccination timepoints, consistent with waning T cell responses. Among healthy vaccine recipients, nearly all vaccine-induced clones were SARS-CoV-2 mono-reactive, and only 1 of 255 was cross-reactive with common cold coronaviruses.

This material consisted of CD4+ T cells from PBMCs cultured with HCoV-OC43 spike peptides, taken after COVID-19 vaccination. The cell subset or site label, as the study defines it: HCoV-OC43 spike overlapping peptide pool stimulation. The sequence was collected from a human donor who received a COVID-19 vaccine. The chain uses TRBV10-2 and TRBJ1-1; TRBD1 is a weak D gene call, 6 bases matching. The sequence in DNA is TGCGCCAGCAGTCCACAGGGTGGTGAAGCTTTCTTT. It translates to CASSPQGGEAFF.